The present T cell receptor beta chain was sequenced within a study of blood T cell repertoires in COVID-19 (dated by TCRdb to the early 2020s). Turning to the overall study: Samples covering the acute and convalescent phases of COVID-19 were provided by collaborators in the United States, Italy and Spain. The prospective study material was composed of cDNA or gDNA derived from T cells, B-cell-depleted T cells, or PBMCs. Subjects who had been exposed to COVID-19, were actively infected with it, or had recovered from it provided the deeply sampled blood TCRbeta repertoires that made up the dataset. The repertoires were released in a freely available public database intended as a resource for research on the immune response to SARS-CoV-2. Samples were obtained from the ongoing ImmuneRACE study (first 160 participants) and from some 1,300 subjects provided by 6 global collaborators. Sample metadata almost always included a de-identified subject ID, COVID-19 status, age in years and sex. Where HLA class I and class II types were available, the types were taken from metadata supplied by the sample provider, not from assay-based typing. Overall study results and their limits: The amount of clinical and demographic metadata varied by source and participant and was provided uncurated.

TCRbeta CDR3 regions were amplified from genomic DNA by means of the immunoSEQ Assay, a bias-controlled multiplex PCR. The published analysis was carried out like this. Within the assay, amplification of reference gene primers was used to estimate how many nucleated cells each sample contained. To quantify the absolute abundance of each unique TCRbeta CDR3 rearrangement, sequence reads were collapsed and filtered. For each sample, productive Simpson clonality was calculated as the square root of Simpson's diversity index over productive rearrangements. TCRdb retrieved this table from immuneACCESS and kept in-frame rearrangements only. Not all clones are present; in checked studies, unresolved V genes account for under half, and no reason is known for the remainder. The V and J calls and the clone size are those of that table, but D and trimming were determined from the DNA. Counted in this sample were 130,000 to 150,000 clones; around four fifths of them appeared once. The ten largest account for 3% of the sample.

V trim: 3 bases; J trim: 0 bases; unmatched bases: 11. From its cysteine to its phenylalanine, the CDR3 spans 20 amino acids. CDR3 DNA only is kept here, 60 bases in frame from base 1. Taken from the germline V gene (reference sequence), the CDR1 and CDR2 loops are MNHEY and SMNVEV. Whole blood was collected in K2EDTA tubes by collaborating institutions according to the institutions' own protocols. For TCRbeta analysis, collaborators shipped samples as frozen whole blood, isolated PBMCs, or DNA extracted from either of those sample types. In the case of this clone: Its target antigen remains unknown. The input lacks base qualities; no much larger clone sits a single base away.

The chain couples TRBV27 to TRBJ2-3, and TRBD2 aligns with 14 junction nucleotides. Material: peripheral blood. The receptor's source is a woman aged 40 to 55 with active or convalescent COVID-19. The DNA reads TGTGCCAGCAGTTTTCAAGCGGGACTAGCGGGAGCTACAAGCACAGATACGCAGTATTTT. Translated, this gives CASSFQAGLAGATSTDTQYF.